The 10 T cell receptor beta chains reported below all come from one sample, sequenced in a study of beta chain features in type 1 diabetes. Regarding the study as a whole: When Type 1 diabetes patients were examined, their TCRB CDR3s proved moderately but significantly shorter in all four CD4+ subsets.

These receptors lack a known antigen. TCRB transcripts that were expressed got sequenced, as all of the isolated RNA had been reverse transcribed. This table comes from immunoSEQ multiplex PCR, and its TCRdb copy is limited to in-frame clones, with some not included. This table holds a few hundred thousand clones, more than 15% found once. The specimen sequenced was naive CD4+ T cells from blood. Receptor source: a man aged 30 to 39 with type 1 diabetes.

In this sample, this clone turned up a few times. The rearrangement uses TRBV4-1 and TRBJ2-1, with TRBD2 identical over 7 bases. CDR1 MGHRA and CDR2 YSYEKL come from the germline V gene. J gave up 2 bases and V 2 bases, and 9 bases lay outside the gene matches. The CDR3 covers 17 residues. The CDR3, as DNA: TGCGCCAGCAGCCAATTCGGCGGGAGCACCGCCTACAATGAGCAGTTCTTC. It codes for CASSQFGGSTAYNEQFF.

This clone was seen more than once but under ten times. The rearrangement links TRBV27 to TRBJ1-1; TRBD1 aligns across 8 bases. Looked up from germline, CDR1 is MNHEY and CDR2 is SMNVEV (reference sequence). The CDR3 is made up of 13 amino acids. J gave up 11 bases and V 4 bases, and 9 bases lay outside the gene matches. The CDR3 DNA reads as TGTGCCAGCAGTTGGAGGGACAGGTGGGAGGCTTTCTTT. The encoded protein is CASSWRDRWEAFF.

The chain has TRBV6-5 and TRBJ1-2; D possibly corresponds to TRBD1 (5 bases). V was clipped by 4 bases and J by 6 bases, with 15 bases between them. The germline gives CDR1 MNHEY, CDR2 SVGAGI. The CDR3 spans 14 residues. Here the CDR3 reads CASSFRSTANGYTF. The CDR3 coding sequence is TGTGCCAGCAGTTTCCGATCGACAGCAAATGGCTACACCTTC.

The sample holds a few counts of this clone. The chain recombines TRBV6-5 with TRBJ2-3; D call uncertain. V lost 8 bases and J lost 2, with 14 bases in between. CDR1 is MNHEY and CDR2 is SVGAGI in the germline V gene. The CDR3 is made up of 14 amino acids. The CDR3 region has the DNA TGTGCCAGCCGACGGGCGGAATACACAGATACGCAGTATTTT. Translated: CASRRAEYTDTQYF.

This chain connects TRBV10-3 to TRBJ2-5; D remains unclear. Germline V gives CDR1 ENHRY, CDR2 SYGVKD. The CDR3 consists of 15 residues. Trimming removed 6 bases at V and 1 base at J, with 15 bases between. CDR3 bases: TGTGCCATCAGGCCGAAATTAGGTTCCCAAGAGACCCAGTACTTC. Amino acid sequence: CAIRPKLGSQETQYF.

This clone was observed a few times. The V and J genes are TRBV7-9 and TRBJ2-7; D might be TRBD1 (6 bases). The CDR3 covers 14 residues. V was pared by 1 base and J by 6 bases, with 13 bases between. The V gene's germline CDR1 is SEHNR and CDR2 FQNEAQ (reference sequence). In DNA form, the CDR3 reads TGTGCCAGCAGCTTAGACAGGGCCTCATTCGAGCAGTACTTC. Protein: CASSLDRASFEQYF. The whole variable domain, filled in from reference TRBV7-9 and TRBJ2-7, reads DTGVSQNPRHKITKRGQNVTFRCDPISEHNRLYWYRQTLGQGPEFLTYFQNEAQLEKSRLLSDRFSAERPKGSFSTLEIQRTEQGDSAMYLCASSLDRASFEQYFGPGTRLTVT.

This clone was detected only a few times. V and J are TRBV28 and TRBJ2-7; unclear D gene. The CDR3 loop spans 14 amino acids. Trimming stripped 1 base from V and 4 bases from J, with 11 bases between. Germline-derived CDR1 and CDR2 are MDHEN and SYDVKM. The CDR3 sequence: CASSLYAEMYEQYF. CDR3 bases: TGTGCCAGCAGTTTATATGCGGAAATGTACGAGCAGTACTTC. The whole variable domain, filled in from reference TRBV28 and TRBJ2-7, reads DVKVTQSSRYLVKRTGEKVFLECVQDMDHENMFWYRQDPGLGLRLIYFSYDVKMKEKGDIPEGYSVSREKKERFSLILESASTNQTSMYLCASSLYAEMYEQYFGPGTRLTVT.

This clone has only a few counts. The rearrangement links TRBV5-6 to TRBJ2-5; 9 positions match TRBD2. This CDR3 comprises 15 residues. Germline assignment: CDR1 SGHDT and CDR2 YYEEEE. J gave up 2 bases and V 4 bases, and 6 bases lay outside the gene matches. The CDR3 spells CASSLASGKQETQYF. CDR3 DNA sequence: TGTGCCAGCAGCCTGGCTAGCGGGAAACAAGAGACCCAGTACTTC.

The chain uses TRBV7-2 and TRBJ2-1; 7 bases are shared with TRBD1. The CDR3 spans 15 residues. Germline V gene data show CDR1 as SGHTA and CDR2 as FQGNSA. Trimming at V came to 3 bases and at J to 12 bases, leaving 14 bases not matched to a gene. The CDR3 nucleotides read TGTGCCAGCAGCTTCACGGCCGGGCAGGGGGAAGGGCAGTTCTTC. Protein sequence: CASSFTAGQGEGQFF.

J is TRBJ2-6 and V is TRBV25-1; D is possibly TRBD1 or TRBD2 (5 bases each). The V gene lost 1 base and the J gene lost 4 bases, with 8 bases spanning the gap. The CDR3 length is 15 residues. CDR1 is MGHDK and CDR2 is SYGVNS in the germline V gene. The CDR3 spells CASSESGTGANVLTF. DNA for the CDR3: TGTGCCAGCAGTGAATCAGGGACGGGGGCCAACGTCCTGACTTTC.